This T cell receptor (beta chain) was profiled in a study of T cell clusters in autoimmune cytopenias. Study outcomes and limitations: TRB repertoire shifts in secondary cytopenia and chronic lymphocytic leukemia mostly reflected lymphoma, not autoimmunity. Primary autoimmune cytopenia patients appeared to lack physiological T cell clusters present in healthy donors.

TRB amplification used 250 ng of peripheral blood genomic DNA. CDR1 is LNHNV and CDR2 is YYDKDF in the germline V gene (reference sequence). The CDR3 has 15 amino acids. One tube held mixed TRB-A and TRB-B primer pools for touch-down PCR. One entry per CDR3 protein, without DNA, is what TCRdb gives after re-calling the multiplex PCR reads. The table for this sample gives some 4,100 distinct CDR3 sequences. This clonotype ranks as medium-sized in terms of frequency. Its antigen is unidentified. The sample was also linked to a second study, of T cell repertoires in aging, cancer and after chemotherapy. That paper adds: About 9 million TCR reads were in the whole dataset. In each cancer cohort, median generation probability increased across chemotherapy, suggesting thymic output rebounded.

The sequenced sample consisted of peripheral blood. The chain has TRBV15 and TRBJ1-4; TCRdb's assignment of TRBD1 cannot be checked, as there is no DNA. The clonotype comes from a human donor in good health. The CDR3 sequence: CATSKDQGSNEKLFF.